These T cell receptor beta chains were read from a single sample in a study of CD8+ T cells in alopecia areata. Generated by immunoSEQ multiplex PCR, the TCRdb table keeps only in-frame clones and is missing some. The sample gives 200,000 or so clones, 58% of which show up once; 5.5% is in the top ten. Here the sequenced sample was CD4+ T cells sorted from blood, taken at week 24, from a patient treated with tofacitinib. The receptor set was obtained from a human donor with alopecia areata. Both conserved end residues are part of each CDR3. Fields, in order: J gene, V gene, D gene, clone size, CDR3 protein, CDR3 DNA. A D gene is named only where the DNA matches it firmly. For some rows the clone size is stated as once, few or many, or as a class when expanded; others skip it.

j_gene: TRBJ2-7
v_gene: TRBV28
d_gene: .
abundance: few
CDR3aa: CASGIFKQAYEQYF
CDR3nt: TGTGCCAGCGGAATTTTTAAACAGGCTTACGAGCAGTACTTC

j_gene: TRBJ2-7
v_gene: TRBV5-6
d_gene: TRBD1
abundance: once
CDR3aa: CASSGTGSYEQYF
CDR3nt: TGTGCCAGCAGCGGGACAGGATCCTACGAGCAGTACTTC

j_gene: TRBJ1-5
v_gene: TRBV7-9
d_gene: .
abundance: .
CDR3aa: CASSPWGNQPQHF
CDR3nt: TGTGCCAGCAGCCCATGGGGGAATCAGCCCCAGCATTTT

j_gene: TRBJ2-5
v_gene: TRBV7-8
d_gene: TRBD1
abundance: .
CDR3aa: CASSMDSGTGGGQETQYF
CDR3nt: TGTGCCAGCAGCATGGACTCCGGGACAGGGGGCGGTCAAGAGACCCAGTACTTC

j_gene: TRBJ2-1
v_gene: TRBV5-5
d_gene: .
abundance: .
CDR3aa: CASSGGHPGNEQFF
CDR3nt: TGTGCCAGCAGCGGCGGACACCCTGGTAATGAGCAGTTCTTC

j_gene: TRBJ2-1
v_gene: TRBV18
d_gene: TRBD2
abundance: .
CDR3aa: CASSTSQREGPRDEQFF
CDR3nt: TGTGCCAGCTCTACCAGCCAGCGGGAGGGCCCTCGGGATGAGCAGTTCTTC

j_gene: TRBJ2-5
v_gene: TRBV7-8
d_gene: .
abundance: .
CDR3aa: CASSLGSSGQETQYF
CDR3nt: TGTGCCAGCAGCTTAGGTAGTAGCGGACAAGAGACCCAGTACTTC

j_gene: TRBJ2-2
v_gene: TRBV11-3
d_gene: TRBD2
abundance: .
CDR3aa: CASSWTSGGTGELFF
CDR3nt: TGTGCCAGCAGCTGGACTAGCGGGGGCACCGGGGAGCTGTTTTTT

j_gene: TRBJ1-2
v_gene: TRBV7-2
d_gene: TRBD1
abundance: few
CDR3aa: CASSPGTGDWNGYTF
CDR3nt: TGTGCCAGCAGCCCCGGGACAGGGGACTGGAATGGCTACACCTTC

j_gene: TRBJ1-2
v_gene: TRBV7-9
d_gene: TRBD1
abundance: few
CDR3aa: CASSSGGQGAYGYTF
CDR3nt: TGTGCCAGCAGCTCAGGGGGACAGGGGGCATATGGCTACACCTTC

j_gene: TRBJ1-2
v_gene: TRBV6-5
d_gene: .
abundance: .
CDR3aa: CASRREENYGYTF
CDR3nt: TGTGCCAGCAGGAGGGAGGAAAACTATGGCTACACCTTC

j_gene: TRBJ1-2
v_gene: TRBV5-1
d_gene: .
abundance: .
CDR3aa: CASSLDRGTYGYTF
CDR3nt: TGCGCCAGCAGCTTGGATAGGGGGACCTATGGCTACACCTTC

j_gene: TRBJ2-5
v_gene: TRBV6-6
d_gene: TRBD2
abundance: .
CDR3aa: CASGDLRGGVTQYF
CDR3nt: TGTGCCAGCGGCGACCTGCGGGGGGGGGTGACCCAGTACTTC

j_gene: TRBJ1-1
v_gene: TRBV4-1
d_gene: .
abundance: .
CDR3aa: CASSLGRAMNTEAFF
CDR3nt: TGCGCCAGCAGTCTGGGCAGGGCAATGAACACTGAAGCTTTCTTT

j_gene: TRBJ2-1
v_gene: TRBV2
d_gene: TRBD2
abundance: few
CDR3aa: CASSPGLVDEQFF
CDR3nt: TGTGCCAGCAGTCCGGGACTAGTGGATGAGCAGTTCTTC

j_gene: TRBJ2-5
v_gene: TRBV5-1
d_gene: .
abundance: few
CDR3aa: CASSSRVGDGETQYF
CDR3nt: TGCGCCAGCAGCTCGCGGGTTGGGGATGGAGAGACCCAGTACTTC

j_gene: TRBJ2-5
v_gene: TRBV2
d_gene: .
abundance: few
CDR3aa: CASSDRGETQYF
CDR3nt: TGTGCCAGCAGTGACAGGGGAGAGACCCAGTACTTC

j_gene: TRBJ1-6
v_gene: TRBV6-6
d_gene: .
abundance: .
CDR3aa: CASSSQGSPLHF
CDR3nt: TGTGCCAGCAGCTCACAGGGTTCACCCCTCCACTTT

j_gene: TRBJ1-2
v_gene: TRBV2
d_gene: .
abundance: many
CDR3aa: CASSERVTYGGYTF
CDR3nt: TGTGCCAGCAGTGAGAGGGTTACCTATGGTGGCTACACCTTC

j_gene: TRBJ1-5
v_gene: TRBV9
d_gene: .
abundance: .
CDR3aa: CASSVDIHQPQHF
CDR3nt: TGTGCCAGCAGCGTCGACATCCATCAGCCCCAGCATTTT

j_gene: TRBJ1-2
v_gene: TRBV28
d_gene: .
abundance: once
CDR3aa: CASSPQGYGYTF
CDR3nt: TGTGCCAGCAGTCCCCAGGGGTATGGCTACACCTTC

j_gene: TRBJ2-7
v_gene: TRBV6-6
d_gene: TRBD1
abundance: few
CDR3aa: CASSYSRDRGDEQYF
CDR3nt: TGTGCCAGCAGTTACTCCCGGGACAGGGGTGACGAGCAGTACTTC

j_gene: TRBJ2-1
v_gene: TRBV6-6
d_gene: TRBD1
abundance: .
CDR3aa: CASSYSGTAYNEQFF
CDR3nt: TGTGCCAGCAGTTACTCGGGGACAGCTTACAATGAGCAGTTCTTC

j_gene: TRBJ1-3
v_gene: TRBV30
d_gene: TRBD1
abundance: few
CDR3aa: CALWTGITGNTIYF
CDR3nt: TGTGCCCTGTGGACAGGGATAACTGGAAACACCATATATTTT

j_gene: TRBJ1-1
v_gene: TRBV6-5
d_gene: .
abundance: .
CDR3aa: CASSGRIEAFF
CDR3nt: TGTGCCAGCAGTGGACGGATCGAAGCTTTCTTT

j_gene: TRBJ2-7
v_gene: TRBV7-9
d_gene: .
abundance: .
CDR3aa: CASAKQGARYEQYF
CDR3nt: TGTGCCAGCGCAAAACAGGGAGCTCGTTACGAGCAGTACTTC

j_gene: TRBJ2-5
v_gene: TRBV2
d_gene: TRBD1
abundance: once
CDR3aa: CASGPRTGQETQYF
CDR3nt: TGTGCCAGCGGACCCCGGACAGGACAAGAGACCCAGTACTTC

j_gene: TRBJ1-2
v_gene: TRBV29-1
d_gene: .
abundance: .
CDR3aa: CSVEDRGRLEF
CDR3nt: TGCAGCGTTGAAGATCGCGGCAGACTGGAGTTC

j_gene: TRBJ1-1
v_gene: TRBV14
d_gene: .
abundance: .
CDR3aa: CASSYSPNTEAFF
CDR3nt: TGTGCCAGCAGCTACTCGCCGAACACTGAAGCTTTCTTT

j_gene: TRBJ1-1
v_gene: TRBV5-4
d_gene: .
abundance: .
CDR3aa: CASSTPRGNTEAFF
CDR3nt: TGTGCCAGCAGCACACCCCGAGGGAACACTGAAGCTTTCTTT

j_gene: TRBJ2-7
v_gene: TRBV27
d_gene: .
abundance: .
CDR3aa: CASSEAGWSSYEQYF
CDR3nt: TGTGCCAGCAGTGAAGCAGGTTGGAGCTCCTACGAGCAGTACTTC

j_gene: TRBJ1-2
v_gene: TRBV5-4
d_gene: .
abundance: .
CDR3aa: CASSVPGGEAIGYTF
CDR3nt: TGTGCCAGCAGCGTCCCCGGCGGCGAGGCTATTGGCTACACCTTC

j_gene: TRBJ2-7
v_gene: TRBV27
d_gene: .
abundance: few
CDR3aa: CASSTGTGEQYF
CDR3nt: TGTGCCAGCAGTACCGGGACGGGCGAGCAGTACTTC

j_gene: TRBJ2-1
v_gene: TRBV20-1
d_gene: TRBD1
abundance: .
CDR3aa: CSAGDRDEQFF
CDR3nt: TGCAGTGCAGGAGACAGGGATGAGCAGTTCTTC

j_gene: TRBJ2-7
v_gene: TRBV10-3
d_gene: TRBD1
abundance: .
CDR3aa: CAISRTGEGDEQYF
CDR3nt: TGTGCCATCAGTAGGACAGGGGAAGGGGACGAGCAGTACTTC

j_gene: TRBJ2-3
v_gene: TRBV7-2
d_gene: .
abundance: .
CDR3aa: CASSLAPGRSGDTQYF
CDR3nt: TGTGCCAGCAGCTTAGCGCCCGGACGTTCGGGAGATACGCAGTATTTT

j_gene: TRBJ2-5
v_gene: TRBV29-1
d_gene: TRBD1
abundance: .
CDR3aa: CSVEIGGDKDSVQETQYF
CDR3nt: TGCAGCGTTGAGATAGGGGGCGATAAGGACAGCGTTCAAGAGACCCAGTACTTC

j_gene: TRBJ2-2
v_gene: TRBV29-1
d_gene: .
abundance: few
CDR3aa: CSVTRTNTGELFF
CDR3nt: TGCAGCGTGACCCGGACGAACACCGGGGAGCTGTTTTTT

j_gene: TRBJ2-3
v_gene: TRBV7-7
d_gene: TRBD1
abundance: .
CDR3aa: CASSFGTGDTDTQYF
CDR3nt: TGTGCCAGCAGCTTTGGTACAGGGGACACAGATACGCAGTATTTT

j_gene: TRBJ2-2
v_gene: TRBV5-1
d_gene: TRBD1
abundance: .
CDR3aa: CASSLDRGNTGELFF
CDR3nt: TGCGCCAGCAGCTTGGACAGGGGAAACACCGGGGAGCTGTTTTTT

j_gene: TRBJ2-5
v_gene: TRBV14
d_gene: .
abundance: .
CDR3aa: CASSHERETQYF
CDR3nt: TGTGCCAGCAGCCACGAACGTGAGACCCAGTACTTC

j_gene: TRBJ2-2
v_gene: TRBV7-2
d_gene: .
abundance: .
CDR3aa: CASSFRHLMRGGLFF
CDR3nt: TGTGCCAGCAGCTTCCGACACCTCATGCGCGGCGGGCTGTTTTTT

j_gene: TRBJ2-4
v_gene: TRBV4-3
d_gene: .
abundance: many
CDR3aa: CASSQDLGQNIQYF
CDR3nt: TGCGCCAGCAGCCAAGATCTTGGCCAAAACATTCAGTACTTC

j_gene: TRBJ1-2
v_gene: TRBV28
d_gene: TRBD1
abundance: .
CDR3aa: CASEFPTGGNSYGYTF
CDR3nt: TGTGCCAGCGAATTTCCGACAGGGGGGAATTCCTATGGCTACACCTTC

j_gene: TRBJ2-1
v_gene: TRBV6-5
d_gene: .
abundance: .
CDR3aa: CASSYSTGNEQFF
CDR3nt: TGTGCCAGCAGTTACTCGACGGGCAATGAGCAGTTCTTC

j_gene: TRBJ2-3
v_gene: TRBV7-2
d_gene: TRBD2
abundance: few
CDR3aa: CASSRRLAGGDTQYF
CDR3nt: TGTGCCAGCAGCCGGAGACTAGCGGGGGGAGATACGCAGTATTTT

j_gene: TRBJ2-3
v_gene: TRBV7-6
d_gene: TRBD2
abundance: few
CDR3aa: CASSGGGAGTDTQYF
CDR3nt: TGTGCCAGCAGCGGCGGGGGGGCAGGCACAGATACGCAGTATTTT

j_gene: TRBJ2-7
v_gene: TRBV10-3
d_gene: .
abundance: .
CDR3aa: CAINGLSGQYF
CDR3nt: TGTGCCATCAATGGGTTATCCGGGCAGTACTTC

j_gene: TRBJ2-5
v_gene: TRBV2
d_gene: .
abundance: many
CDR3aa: CASSRSQEGTQYF
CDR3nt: TGTGCCAGCAGCCGCAGTCAGGAGGGGACCCAGTACTTC